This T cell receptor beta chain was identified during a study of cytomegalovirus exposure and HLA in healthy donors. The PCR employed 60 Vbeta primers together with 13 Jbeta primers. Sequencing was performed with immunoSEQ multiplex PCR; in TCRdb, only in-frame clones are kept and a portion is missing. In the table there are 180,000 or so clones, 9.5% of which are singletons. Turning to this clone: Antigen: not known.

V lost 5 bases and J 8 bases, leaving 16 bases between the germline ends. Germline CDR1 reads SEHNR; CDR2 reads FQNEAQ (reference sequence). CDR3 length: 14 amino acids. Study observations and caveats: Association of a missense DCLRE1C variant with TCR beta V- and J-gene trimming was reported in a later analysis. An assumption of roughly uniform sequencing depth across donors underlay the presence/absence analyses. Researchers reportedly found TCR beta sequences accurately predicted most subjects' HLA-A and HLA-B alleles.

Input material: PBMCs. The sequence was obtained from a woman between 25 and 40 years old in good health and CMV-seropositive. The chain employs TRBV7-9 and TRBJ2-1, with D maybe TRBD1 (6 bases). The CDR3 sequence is CASSPFTGSHEQFF. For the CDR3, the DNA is TGTGCCAGCAGCCCATTCACAGGGTCCCATGAGCAGTTCTTC.